What follows are 27 T cell receptor beta chains derived from one specimen sequenced in a study of blood T cell repertoires in COVID-19. Assay used: immunoSEQ multiplex PCR; TCRdb lists only in-frame clones, some missing. This table has more than 350,000 clones, more than 75% appearing once. Sample: PBMCs or T cells enriched from blood (not recorded which). These receptors all come from a woman aged 45-60 years who had recovered from COVID-19.

The chain employs TRBV7-3 and TRBJ2-5, with D perhaps TRBD2 (6 bases). In germline, CDR1 is SGHTA, CDR2 FQGTGA. The germline V and J ends were trimmed by 2 bases and 4 bases, with 11 bases remaining between them. CDR3 length: 14 residues. CDR3 in amino acids: CASSLGGVGETQYF. The DNA for the CDR3 is TGTGCCAGCAGCTTAGGAGGGGTTGGAGAGACCCAGTACTTC.

This clone came up once. The V call is TRBV19, the J call TRBJ1-5, with D perhaps matching TRBD1 (6 bases). The V gene lost 7 bases and the J gene lost 7 bases, with 20 bases spanning the gap. CDR1 and CDR2 from the germline V gene are LNHDA and SQIVND (reference sequence). This CDR3 spans 15 amino acids. The CDR3 DNA reads TGTGCCAGTACCATTAACTGGGGGGGCGGGCAGCCCCAGCATTTT. Its translation: CASTINWGGGQPQHF.

This chain joins TRBV2 and TRBJ1-1; 8 bases agree with TRBD1. This CDR3 has 15 amino acids. Germline V lookup: CDR1 SNHLY, CDR2 FYNNEI. J was trimmed by 6 bases and V by 6 bases; bases with no gene match: 12. CDR3 in DNA: TGTGCCAGCAGGGATGCAGGGGGCGTTATCGCTGAAGCTTTCTTT. Protein: CASRDAGGVIAEAFF.

Written as DNA, the CDR3 is TGCGCCAGCAGCTTGGGGACAGGGTACGAGCAGTACTTC. Translation: CASSLGTGYEQYF. The rearrangement links TRBV5-1 to TRBJ2-7; 8 bases map to TRBD1. Losses at the gene ends were 0 bases for V and 4 bases for J; bases not matched to a gene: 0. CDR1 is SGHRS and CDR2 is YFSETQ in the germline V gene. The CDR3 runs 13 residues.

The chain uses TRBV19 and TRBJ2-2; 11 nucleotides align to TRBD2. V lost 7 bases and J lost 6; bases outside the gene matches: 19. The CDR3 loop spans 19 amino acids. The germline V gene encodes CDR1 LNHDA and CDR2 SQIVND (reference sequence). CDR3 sequence (DNA): TGTGCCAGTACCTCCTGGTTGTGGGTAGCGGGGGGGCGTCCCGGGGAGCTGTTTTTT. It codes for CASTSWLWVAGGRPGELFF.

This clone was seen many times. The rearrangement uses TRBV30 and TRBJ1-5; the D gene is possibly TRBD1 (6 bases). Per germline, CDR1 GTSNPN and CDR2 SVGIG (reference sequence). The CDR3 is made up of 14 amino acids. The V and J ends lost 0 bases and 3 bases respectively, with 9 bases between them. The CDR3 DNA sequence: TGTGCCTGGAGTGTACAGGGATTCAATCAGCCCCAGCATTTT. Translating it yields CAWSVQGFNQPQHF.

The chain is built from TRBV5-4 and TRBJ2-5, with 8 bases that match TRBD2. The junction had 10 bases not matched to a gene; V was cut back by 4 bases and J by 5 bases. Germline V CDR1 and CDR2: SGHNT, YYREEE (reference sequence). The CDR3 has 15 amino acids. CDR3 sequence reads: CASSQAGAGYETQYF. The CDR3 DNA follows: TGTGCCAGCAGCCAAGCGGGGGCCGGGTATGAGACCCAGTACTTC.

CDR3 coding DNA: TGTGCCAGCAGTGAGGACAGGGGTCACAACGAGCAGTACTTC. Translated, it gives CASSEDRGHNEQYF. The chain has TRBV2 and TRBJ2-7, with 9 bases lining up with TRBD1. V lost 3 bases to trimming and J lost 5 bases; unmatched junction nucleotides: 5. CDR1 and CDR2 from the germline V gene are SNHLY and FYNNEI. The CDR3 length is 14 residues.

The V and J genes are TRBV19 and TRBJ1-6, with D perhaps matching TRBD1 (5 bases). The CDR3 is 13 residues long. CDR1 LNHDA and CDR2 SQIVND come from the germline V gene (reference sequence). The ends were cut back, 4 bases at V and 6 bases at J, with 7 bases in the middle. The CDR3 nucleotides read TGTGCCAGTAGTAGGCAGGGTAATTCACCCCTCCACTTT. Translated: CASSRQGNSPLHF.

In its sample, this clone was seen a few times. The chain employs TRBV15 and TRBJ1-2; D uncertain. In germline, CDR1 is LNHNV, CDR2 YYDKDF (reference sequence). V gave up 0 bases and J gave up 4 bases, with 9 bases separating them. This CDR3 has 14 residues. The CDR3 DNA reads TGTGCCACCAGCAGAGAGACAAGAACCTATGGCTACACCTTC. Protein product: CATSRETRTYGYTF.

The table lists this clone with a few counts. This chain joins TRBV4-1 and TRBJ2-7, with 12 bases that match TRBD2. CDR3 length: 17 residues. Germline assignment: CDR1 MGHRA and CDR2 YSYEKL. Losses at the gene ends were 3 bases for V and 2 bases for J; bases not matched to a gene: 8. CDR3 region: CASSQTLLAGGTYEQYF. CDR3 sequence (DNA): TGCGCCAGCAGCCAGACACTACTAGCGGGGGGCACCTACGAGCAGTACTTC.

V is TRBV5-1 and J is TRBJ2-7, with D possibly TRBD1 on 5 matching bases. Germline assignment: CDR1 SGHRS and CDR2 YFSETQ. The CDR3 extends over 12 amino acids. Trimming shortened V by 4 bases and J by 7 bases, and 12 bases separated the two germline ends. The CDR3 region has the DNA TGCGCCAGCAGCACCGGACAAGATGAGCAGTACTTC. Amino acid sequence: CASSTGQDEQYF.

This clone occurred once. This chain joins TRBV9 and TRBJ1-1; D uncertain. Trimming left V 4 bases short and J 4 bases short, with 23 bases between. Germline CDR1 SGDLS, CDR2 YYNGEE. CDR3 length: 17 amino acids. Here the CDR3 reads CASSPAVGDAASTEAFF. As DNA, the CDR3 is TGTGCCAGCAGCCCGGCAGTCGGGGATGCAGCCAGCACTGAAGCTTTCTTT.

This clone was found a few times. This chain links TRBV6-5 with TRBJ2-7; TRBD1 agrees at 10 bases. This CDR3 is 15 amino acids long. The trim removed 7 bases at V and 6 bases at J, leaving 12 bases unmatched. Germline-derived CDR1 and CDR2 are MNHEY and SVGAGI. CDR3 sequence reads: CASTTLRDRGGEQYF. In DNA, the CDR3 is TGTGCCAGCACCACACTCAGGGACAGGGGAGGCGAGCAGTACTTC.

This sequence joins TRBV5-5 and TRBJ1-2; the D gene is possibly TRBD1 (5 bases). Trimming left V 1 base short and J 4 bases short, with 14 bases between. Germline values: CDR1 SGHKS, CDR2 YYEKEE (reference sequence). The CDR3 has 15 residues. The CDR3 coding sequence is TGTGCCAGCAGCTTGTCATGGGACTTTACCTATGGCTACACCTTC. The encoded protein is CASSLSWDFTYGYTF.

The rearrangement uses TRBV29-1 and TRBJ2-2; tentative D call: TRBD2 (6 bases). Trimming shortened V by 4 bases and J by 8 bases, and 8 bases separated the two germline ends. Germline assignment: CDR1 SQVTM and CDR2 ANQGSEA. CDR3 length: 11 residues. CDR3 sequence (DNA): TGCAGCGTTGGGAGGGCGGGGGAGCTGTTTTTT. Translating gives CSVGRAGELFF.

In its sample, this clone was seen a few times. The chain links TRBV7-9 to TRBJ1-2; tentatively, D is TRBD1 (6 bases). V gave up 1 base and J gave up 4 bases, with 16 bases separating them. CDR1 SEHNR and CDR2 FQNEAQ come from the germline V gene (reference sequence). The CDR3 is made up of 16 amino acids. In DNA form, the CDR3 reads TGTGCCAGCAGCTTAGTCACCGGGACAAGGGGCTATGGCTACACCTTC. It specifies CASSLVTGTRGYGYTF.

CDR3 nucleotides: TGTGCCAGTAGTGGGGTAGCGGGTTCCTACAATGAGCAGTTCTTC. This codes for CASSGVAGSYNEQFF. The chain is built from TRBV19 and TRBJ2-1; TRBD2 matches 7 bases. After removal of 5 bases from V and 1 base from J, the junction contained 5 bases not matched to a gene. The CDR3 length is 15 residues. Germline CDR1 reads LNHDA; CDR2 reads SQIVND (reference sequence).

This clone has only a few counts. V usage is TRBV7-9 and J usage is TRBJ1-3, with a possible D match to TRBD1 (5 bases). The CDR3 has 15 residues. Germline CDR1 and CDR2: SEHNR and FQNEAQ (reference sequence). V lost 2 bases, J lost 2 bases, and 10 bases lay in between. DNA of the CDR3: TGTGCCAGCAGCTTATATCAGGGCCCTGGAAACACCATATATTTT. Residues: CASSLYQGPGNTIYF.

The chain couples TRBV12-3 or TRBV12-4 to TRBJ2-7, with TRBD1 matching over 10 bases. The CDR3 totals 12 residues. V shed 8 bases, J shed 9 bases, and the junction held 7 bases outside the gene matches. The CDR3: CASGQGENGQYF. The CDR3 DNA sequence: TGTGCCAGCGGACAGGGGGAAAACGGGCAGTACTTC.

The chain recombines TRBV4-1 with TRBJ1-2; TRBD1 might be the D (6 bases). The V gene's germline CDR1 is MGHRA and CDR2 YSYEKL. The CDR3 spans 14 residues. The V and J ends lost 0 bases and 2 bases respectively, with 7 bases between them. The CDR3, as DNA: TGCGCCAGCAGCCAAGATACAGGGAACTATGGCTACACCTTC. It codes for CASSQDTGNYGYTF.

The chain recombines TRBV2 with TRBJ1-1; 7 nucleotides line up with TRBD1. The CDR3 contains 12 residues. Germline loops: CDR1 SNHLY, CDR2 FYNNEI. V lost 2 bases and J lost 10; bases outside the gene matches: 4. The DNA for the CDR3 is TGTGCCAGCAGTGAATTGGGACAGATAGCTTTCTTT. It translates to CASSELGQIAFF.

The chain uses TRBV7-3 and TRBJ2-3; no clear D gene. Germline loops: CDR1 SGHTA, CDR2 FQGTGA. Trimming removed 0 bases at V and 2 bases at J, with 3 bases between. The CDR3 length is 13 residues. The CDR3: CASSLTATDTQYF. The CDR3 DNA follows: TGTGCCAGCAGCTTAACGGCCACAGATACGCAGTATTTT.

This clone appeared a single time. The chain employs TRBV19 and TRBJ1-5, with D unclear. The V end was cut by 1 base, the J end by 0 bases, with 13 bases between. Germline values: CDR1 LNHDA, CDR2 SQIVND (reference sequence). The CDR3 is 17 amino acids. The CDR3 DNA is TGTGCCAGTAGTATAGTCCCTTTGGCTTATAGCAATCAGCCCCAGCATTTT. Protein sequence: CASSIVPLAYSNQPQHF.

The J gene is TRBJ1-1, the V gene TRBV5-8; possible D gene TRBD1, 6 bases. CDR3 length equals 14 residues. V shed 5 bases and J shed 9 bases, with 20 bases lying between them. Germline V CDR1 and CDR2: SGHTS, YDEGEE. CDR3 residues: CASSDQGMFGKAFF. As DNA, the CDR3 is TGTGCCAGCAGTGACCAGGGGATGTTTGGGAAAGCTTTCTTT.

CDR3 region: CASRLGEAQPQHF. The DNA for the CDR3 is TGTGCCAGCAGACTTGGGGAGGCTCAGCCCCAGCATTTT. The chain has TRBV28 and TRBJ1-5; D not certain. The CDR3 runs 13 residues. Germline V CDR1 and CDR2: MDHEN, SYDVKM. Trimming removed 6 bases from V and 6 bases from J, with 12 bases in between.

The rearrangement uses TRBV19 and TRBJ1-1; no clear D gene. Trimming cost V 1 base and J 5 bases, with 11 bases left between them. The CDR3 has 14 amino acids. Germline CDR1 and CDR2: LNHDA and SQIVND (reference sequence). CDR3 sequence: CASSIVGPKTEAFF. For the CDR3, the DNA is TGTGCCAGTAGTATAGTCGGTCCGAAAACTGAAGCTTTCTTT.